These 21 T cell receptor beta chains originate from one sample sequenced in a study of shared clonotypes between healthy human individuals. Profiled with immunoSEQ multiplex PCR; TCRdb holds only in-frame clones, not every one. The data hold 2,500,000 or so clones, with 85% to 95% observed a single time. The specimen sequenced was naive CD4+ T cells from PBMCs. Subset in this sample: CD45RA+ positively selected. The origin of the receptors is a man younger than 35 in good health. Some clones in this sample may be carry-over from other donors' samples.

On this clone: The sample holds other DNA sequences that translate to the same CDR3. V usage is TRBV28 and J usage is TRBJ1-5; D is undetermined. The CDR3 length is 12 residues. Per the germline V gene, CDR1 is MDHEN and CDR2 is SYDVKM. V was clipped by 3 bases and J by 1 base, with 1 base between them. The CDR3 reads CASSFSNQPQHF. The CDR3 region has the DNA TGTGCCAGCAGTTTCAGCAATCAGCCCCAGCATTTT.

Only one count was recorded for this clone. J is TRBJ1-2 and V is TRBV7-9, with 7 bases identical to TRBD1. This CDR3 spans 14 amino acids. CDR1 and CDR2 (germline): SEHNR, FQNEAQ (reference sequence). J gave up 3 bases and V 5 bases, and 6 bases lay outside the gene matches. CDR3 DNA sequence: TGTGCCAGCAGCCGGACAGGAAAAGACTATGGCTACACCTTC. This translates into CASSRTGKDYGYTF.

This chain uses TRBV19 with TRBJ2-1; 10 bases are a match to TRBD2. This CDR3 contains 14 residues. The germline V gene encodes CDR1 LNHDA and CDR2 SQIVND (reference sequence). Losses at the gene ends were 7 bases for V and 7 bases for J; bases not matched to a gene: 7. In nucleotides, the CDR3 is TGTGCCAGTAAACTAGCGGGATTATATAATGAGCAGTTCTTC. This encodes CASKLAGLYNEQFF.

The genes are TRBV5-6 and TRBJ2-7; 8 bases agree with TRBD1. The CDR3 runs to 15 residues. The germline CDR1 and CDR2 sequences are SGHDT and YYEEEE. The V segment lost 4 bases and the J segment 0 bases; nucleotides outside the gene matches: 6. DNA of the CDR3: TGTGCCAGCAGCGCAGCCGGGACAGGCTCCTACGAGCAGTACTTC. This gives the protein CASSAAGTGSYEQYF.

The chain is built from TRBV28 and TRBJ2-7, with 9 bases aligning to TRBD1. The J segment lost 0 bases and the V segment lost 5 bases, leaving 8 bases of the junction unmatched. The CDR3 has 16 residues. Germline assignment: CDR1 MDHEN and CDR2 SYDVKM. The CDR3 DNA reads as TGTGCCAGCAGTGGATCGGGACAGGGCCCCTCCTACGAGCAGTACTTC. Translation: CASSGSGQGPSYEQYF.

V gene TRBV25-1 combines with J gene TRBJ2-1; TRBD2 might be the D (7 bases). The CDR3 loop spans 14 amino acids. Trimming took 6 bases from V and 6 from J, leaving 15 bases between them. CDR1 and CDR2 (germline): MGHDK, SYGVNS. The CDR3 DNA sequence: TGTGCCAGCAGCCGGGGGGCCCTCGTCAATGAGCAGTTCTTC. This codes for CASSRGALVNEQFF.

The rearrangement links TRBV19 to TRBJ2-1; 8 bases are a match to TRBD1. This CDR3 region has 16 residues. Trimming cost V 6 bases and J 4 bases; bases outside gene matches: 11. Germline CDR1 is LNHDA and CDR2 is SQIVND (reference sequence). The CDR3 DNA reads TGTGCCAGTAGACTAGGGGGGACAGGAATTTACAATGAGCAGTTCTTC. Encoded protein: CASRLGGTGIYNEQFF.

This chain links TRBV27 with TRBJ1-5; a weak D match, TRBD1 (5 bases). CDR3 size: 12 residues. Trimming removed 5 bases at V and 12 bases at J, with 14 bases between. Per the germline V gene, CDR1 is MNHEY and CDR2 is SMNVEV (reference sequence). This chain's CDR3 is CASSRWGGVQHF. The CDR3, as DNA: TGTGCCAGCAGTCGATGGGGGGGGGTCCAGCATTTT.

This clone was recorded a few times. Other DNA sequences within the sample encode an identical CDR3. The chain employs TRBV18 and TRBJ2-5; D not resolved. Germline assignment: CDR1 KGHSH and CDR2 LQKENI. Trimming shortened V by 2 bases and J by 5 bases, and 3 bases separated the two germline ends. CDR3 length equals 11 residues. The CDR3 DNA reads as TGTGCCAGCTCACCAGGGGAGACCCAGTACTTC. Translation: CASSPGETQYF.

This clone was seen just once. The chain links TRBV6-6 to TRBJ2-7; 14 bases agree with TRBD2. Losses at the gene ends were 0 bases for V and 12 bases for J; bases not matched to a gene: 7. The CDR3 contains 15 residues. Germline V gene lookup returns CDR1 MNHNY and CDR2 SVGAGI (reference sequence). The CDR3 sequence: CASSYSGTSGSLLYF. Written as DNA, the CDR3 is TGTGCCAGCAGTTACTCCGGGACTAGCGGGAGTCTGCTGTACTTC.

The chain links TRBV28 to TRBJ2-1, with TRBD2 as a possible D gene (5 bases). CDR1 is MDHEN, CDR2 SYDVKM, per germline. The CDR3 contains 14 residues. Trimming cost V 6 bases and J 12 bases, with 21 bases left between them. CDR3 in amino acids: CASSSTAGRPRQFF. CDR3 DNA sequence: TGTGCCAGCAGCTCTACCGCGGGCCGCCCAAGGCAGTTCTTC.

The gene calls are TRBV6-5 and TRBJ2-5; 8 nucleotides align to TRBD2. V was clipped by 6 bases and J by 8 bases; unmatched bases: 14. This CDR3 spans 15 amino acids. Germline-derived CDR1 and CDR2 are MNHEY and SVGAGI. In nucleotides, the CDR3 is TGTGCCAGCAGCCTCCTGCCAGCGGGAGTTCGTACCCAGTACTTC. Amino acids: CASSLLPAGVRTQYF.

The V and J genes are TRBV5-6 and TRBJ1-1, with 7 positions matching TRBD1. CDR3 length: 15 residues. CDR1 SGHDT and CDR2 YYEEEE come from the germline V gene. The J segment lost 5 bases and the V segment lost 4 bases, leaving 11 bases of the junction unmatched. CDR3: CASSRMSQGWTEAFF. DNA for the CDR3: TGTGCCAGCAGCCGAATGTCACAGGGGTGGACTGAAGCTTTCTTT.

DNA for the CDR3: TGTGCCAGCACCCGAACCCCCTACTTGGCATATGGCTACACCTTC. Translating it yields CASTRTPYLAYGYTF. J is TRBJ1-2 and V is TRBV6-5; no reliable D call. Germline CDR1 is MNHEY and CDR2 is SVGAGI. V shed 7 bases and J shed 5 bases, with 20 bases lying between them. This CDR3 comprises 15 residues.

This chain joins TRBV6-1 and TRBJ1-2; the D is unclear. V lost 1 base to trimming and J lost 3 bases, with 6 bases between them. The CDR3 is 13 amino acids. Germline-derived CDR1 and CDR2 are MNHNS and SASEGT. CDR3 sequence (DNA): TGTGCCAGCAGTGAAGTCGGAGACTATGGCTACACCTTC. Translated: CASSEVGDYGYTF.

V usage is TRBV29-1 and J usage is TRBJ1-1; D gene ambiguous. The CDR3 is 13 residues long. From germline, CDR1 is SQVTM and CDR2 ANQGSEA. The V gene lost 7 bases and the J gene lost 1 base, with 13 bases spanning the gap. CDR3 sequence reads: CSGRVGRNTEAFF. The CDR3 DNA follows: TGCAGCGGACGAGTTGGTAGGAACACTGAAGCTTTCTTT. Full variable domain (missing parts from reference TRBV29-1 and TRBJ1-1): SAVISQKPSRDICQRGTSLTIQCQVDSQVTMMFWYRQQPGQSLTLIATANQGSEATYESGFVIDKFPISRPNLTFSTLTVSNMSPEDSSIYLCSGRVGRNTEAFFGQGTRLTVV.

Points on this clone: Other DNA sequences in this sample translate to the same CDR3. The genes are TRBV5-1 and TRBJ2-6; no clear D. V was pared by 0 bases and J by 0 bases, with 7 bases between. The CDR3 extends over 16 amino acids. Germline CDR1 is SGHRS and CDR2 is YFSETQ. The CDR3 is CASSLEVGSGANVLTF. DNA of the CDR3: TGCGCCAGCAGCTTGGAGGTCGGCTCTGGGGCCAACGTCCTGACTTTC. The full variable domain, in which reference TRBV5-1 and TRBJ2-6 provide the parts outside the CDR3, is KAGVTQTPRYLIKTRGQQVTLSCSPISGHRSVSWYQQTPGQGLQFLFEYFSETQRNKGNFPGRFSGRQFSNSRSEMNVSTLELGDSALYLCASSLEVGSGANVLTFGAGSRLTVL.

The rearrangement joins TRBV7-3 to TRBJ2-1; TRBD2 might be the D (6 bases). CDR1 and CDR2 from the germline V gene are SGHTA and FQGTGA. This CDR3 has 17 amino acids. Trimming cost V 5 bases and J 5 bases, with 22 bases left between them. The CDR3, as DNA: TGTGCCAGCAGCCCTTACCCGGGAGTCGGATTCCACAATGAGCAGTTCTTC. Amino acid sequence: CASSPYPGVGFHNEQFF.

The rearrangement links TRBV10-3 to TRBJ2-3; D possibly corresponds to TRBD1 (5 bases). The CDR3 contains 14 residues. V gave up 9 bases and J gave up 2 bases, with 15 bases separating them. The germline CDR1 and CDR2 sequences are ENHRY and SYGVKD. The CDR3 bases are TGTGCCATAAAGGACACACGTTCCACAGATACGCAGTATTTT. Protein product: CAIKDTRSTDTQYF.

The J gene is TRBJ2-5, the V gene TRBV19, with 12 bases fitting TRBD2. The CDR3 contains 16 residues. Germline trimming cut 6 bases from V and 5 bases from J; bases unmatched to any gene: 10. Germline V CDR1 and CDR2: LNHDA, SQIVND (reference sequence). CDR3 loop: CASRGPSGRAVETQYF. In DNA form, the CDR3 reads TGTGCCAGTAGGGGCCCTAGCGGGAGGGCCGTCGAGACCCAGTACTTC.

This chain joins TRBV5-4 and TRBJ2-5; 10 bases map to TRBD1. Per the germline V gene, CDR1 is SGHNT and CDR2 is YYREEE (reference sequence). CDR3 length equals 15 residues. V shed 6 bases, J shed 5 bases, and the junction held 10 bases outside the gene matches. The CDR3, as DNA: TGTGCCAGCACCCGGTGGGACAGGGGATGGGAGACCCAGTACTTC. It translates to CASTRWDRGWETQYF. Variable domain in full (rest from reference TRBV5-4 and TRBJ2-5): ETGVTQSPTHLIKTRGQQVTLRCSSQSGHNTVSWYQQALGQGPQFIFQYYREEENGRGNFPPRFSGLQFPNYSSELNVNALELDDSALYLCASTRWDRGWETQYFGPGTRLLVL.